This section outlines one T cell receptor (beta chain) sequence together with its context. The germline V gene has CDR1 SGHRS and CDR2 YFSETQ. With 2 bases removed from V and 5 bases from J, the gap between germline ends came to 19 bases. CDR3 length: 16 residues. This record comes from a study of siplizumab effects on memory and regulatory T cells. Data came from immunoSEQ multiplex PCR; TCRdb stores just in-frame clones and leaves some out. The profile shows about 82,000 clones, roughly 87% of them singletons. This receptor was taken from a human donor in good health. The V call is TRBV5-1, the J call TRBJ1-2, with D unresolved. The material sequenced was Tregs sorted from blood. The CDR3 region has the DNA TGCGCCAGCAGCTTTCAGGCAGGAGGAAAAGGGTATGGCTACACCTTC. Residues: CASSFQAGGKGYGYTF.